This T cell receptor (beta chain) originates from a study of cytomegalovirus exposure and HLA in healthy donors. On the study more broadly: For the roughly 400 genotyped donors, more than 65% fell within the Caucasian-associated ancestry cluster.

A word on this clone: The antigen remains unidentified. Other DNA sequences in the sample encode the same CDR3.

PCR was performed using 60 Vbeta and 13 Jbeta primers. Clones were sequenced by immunoSEQ multiplex PCR, and TCRdb holds only the in-frame ones, with some missing. The sample contains roughly 250,000 clones, 84% of which appear only once. Study-wide findings and caveats: Most TCR sequences were uncommon, yet certain public TCRs appeared in many donors. Reports indicated that the classifier achieved high specificity and sensitivity in diagnosing cytomegalovirus status. The authors enumerated roughly 180 TCR beta chains as linked to cytomegalovirus.

Germline V gene lookup returns CDR1 KGHSH and CDR2 LQKENI. V was shortened by 0 bases and J by 4 bases, with 6 bases between the two germline ends. The CDR3 length is 13 residues. This TCR was sampled from a woman aged 40-49 years in good health and CMV-seropositive. Material for sequencing was PBMCs. The rearrangement uses TRBV18 and TRBJ2-5; weak D call: TRBD2 (6 bases). The CDR3 loop is CASSPPGGETQYF. The CDR3, as DNA: TGTGCCAGCTCACCACCGGGAGGAGAGACCCAGTACTTC. Supplemented by reference TRBV18 and TRBJ2-5, the full variable domain reads NAGVMQNPRHLVRRRGQEARLRCSPMKGHSHVYWYRQLPEEGLKFMVYLQKENIIDESGMPKERFSAEFPKEGPSILRIQQVVRGDSAAYFCASSPPGGETQYFGPGTRLLVL.